The next 21 T cell receptor beta chains were all read from a single sample in a study of T cell repertoires in cytomegalovirus infection. A single record per CDR3 protein comes from TCRdb applying MiXCR to the reads. The table lists 400,000 to 550,000 distinct CDR3 sequences, around 11% of them singletons. Source material: PBMCs. All receptors come from a human donor in good health (CMV status not recorded). Some clones in this sample may be carry-over from other donors' samples.

This clonotype was recorded many times. This chain links TRBV7-8 with TRBJ1-1, with TRBD1 matching 8 bases. The CDR3 length is 16 residues. The germline gives CDR1 SGHVS, CDR2 FQNEAQ. The junction had 11 bases not matched to a gene; V was cut back by 7 bases and J by 1 base. The CDR3 protein is CASTLPGGLGNTEAFF. Here the CDR3 DNA reads TGTGCCAGCACGCTCCCAGGGGGCCTCGGGAACACTGAAGCTTTCTTT.

The table lists this clonotype with a few counts. V usage is TRBV15 and J usage is TRBJ1-1; a possible D gene is TRBD1 (5 bases). Looked up from germline, CDR1 is LNHNV and CDR2 is YYDKDF (reference sequence). This CDR3 comprises 14 residues. V lost 3 bases to trimming and J lost 11 bases, with 19 bases between them. Here the CDR3 reads CATSRGRQGIAAFF. Here the CDR3 DNA reads TGTGCCACCAGCAGGGGCCGGCAGGGAATTGCGGCTTTCTTT.

The sample holds many counts of this clonotype. J is TRBJ1-3 and V is TRBV11-2; D is undetermined. V was shortened by 3 bases and J by 1 base, with 10 bases between the two germline ends. Germline CDR1 reads SGHAT; CDR2 reads FQNNGV. This CDR3 region has 15 residues. CDR3 coding DNA: TGTGCCAGCAGCTTGAGCGGGATTTCTGGAAACACCATATATTTT. Translation gives CASSLSGISGNTIYF.

Worth noting for this clonotype: A much larger clone differs by one base, so this may be a read error. The rearrangement joins TRBV7-9 to TRBJ2-2, with D tentatively TRBD1 (6 bases). This CDR3 has 12 amino acids. The V gene's germline CDR1 is SEHNR and CDR2 FQNEAQ (reference sequence). The CDR3 is CAAQGNAGELFF. CDR3 sequence (DNA): TGTGCCGCCCAGGGGAACGCCGGGGAGCTGTTTTTT.

This clonotype was seen at least ten times. The chain couples TRBV12-3 or TRBV12-4 to TRBJ2-1; 10 positions match TRBD2. Trimming cost V 7 bases and J 8 bases; bases outside gene matches: 5. The CDR3 runs to 13 residues. The CDR3 DNA follows: TGTGCCAGCATTCTAGCGGGAGTCCATGAGCAGTTCTTC. Amino acids: CASILAGVHEQFF.

This clonotype was found many times. V is TRBV7-2 and J is TRBJ2-5; the match to TRBD2 covers 11 bases. The CDR3 is 19 residues long. V lost 5 bases to trimming and J lost 3 bases; unmatched junction nucleotides: 17. Germline V gives CDR1 SGHTA, CDR2 FQGNSA. The CDR3 spells CASSPLGGLRLAGKETQYF. As DNA, the CDR3 is TGTGCCAGCAGCCCGCTAGGAGGCCTCCGACTAGCGGGAAAAGAGACCCAGTACTTC. Looking up the rest from reference TRBV7-2 and TRBJ2-5 gives the full variable domain: GAGVSQSPSNKVTEKGKDVELRCDPISGHTALYWYRQSLGQGLEFLIYFQGNSAPDKSGLPSDRFSAERTGGSVSTLTIQRTQQEDSAVYLCASSPLGGLRLAGKETQYFGPGTRLLVL.

This clonotype was seen a handful of times. The rearrangement uses TRBV27 and TRBJ1-6; possibly TRBD1 for D (5 bases). Germline V gene sequence: CDR1 MNHEY, CDR2 SMNVEV (reference sequence). The CDR3 runs to 16 residues. The germline V and J ends were trimmed by 2 bases and 14 bases, with 22 bases remaining between them. The CDR3 loop is CASSLAGFPSQGSLHF. The CDR3 region has the DNA TGTGCCAGCAGTTTAGCGGGCTTCCCTTCCCAGGGTTCCCTCCACTTT.

V and J are TRBV12-5 and TRBJ1-2; D is unclear. The germline V gene encodes CDR1 LGHNT and CDR2 FRNRAP. The CDR3 extends over 12 amino acids. The V end lost 7 bases, the J end lost 4 bases, and 10 bases lay between the germline ends. CDR3 sequence (DNA): TGTGCTAGTGCGGTGACTGGCTATGGCTACACCTTC. Its translation is CASAVTGYGYTF.

V is TRBV29-1 and J is TRBJ2-4; 8 positions match TRBD1. With V trimmed by 6 bases and J by 4 bases, 11 bases remained unmatched. In germline, CDR1 is SQVTM, CDR2 ANQGSEA. This CDR3 contains 15 residues. The CDR3: CSVRKQDRAKNIQYF. CDR3 nucleotide sequence: TGCAGCGTAAGAAAGCAGGACAGGGCAAAAAACATTCAGTACTTC. Combining the CDR3 with reference TRBV29-1 and TRBJ2-4 gives the whole variable domain SAVISQKPSRDICQRGTSLTIQCQVDSQVTMMFWYRQQPGQSLTLIATANQGSEATYESGFVIDKFPISRPNLTFSTLTVSNMSPEDSSIYLCSVRKQDRAKNIQYFGAGTRLSVL.

V and J are TRBV6-6 and TRBJ1-3; possible D gene TRBD1, 6 bases. From germline, CDR1 is MNHNY and CDR2 SVGAGI (reference sequence). The CDR3 contains 14 residues. V was clipped by 10 bases and J by 0 bases, with 13 bases between them. The CDR3 reads CAIEGDHSGNTIYF. As DNA, the CDR3 is TGTGCCATCGAGGGGGACCACTCTGGAAACACCATATATTTT.

This clonotype was recorded at least ten times. The rearrangement links TRBV7-3 to TRBJ2-3, with 9 positions matching TRBD2. V lost 3 bases to trimming and J lost 4 bases; unmatched junction nucleotides: 5. The length of the CDR3 is 15 residues. Looked up from germline, CDR1 is SGHTA and CDR2 is FQGTGA. The CDR3 sequence: CASSLGLALPDTQYF. DNA of the CDR3: TGTGCCAGCAGCTTGGGACTAGCCCTCCCAGATACGCAGTATTTT.

The gene calls are TRBV5-6 and TRBJ2-3; D unclear. The CDR3 runs 14 residues. The V gene's germline CDR1 is SGHDT and CDR2 YYEEEE. Between the trimmed V and J ends, which lost 3 bases and 0 bases, there was a span of 8 bases. The CDR3 region is CASSSASSTDTQYF. For the CDR3, the DNA is TGTGCCAGCAGCTCGGCGTCTAGCACAGATACGCAGTATTTT.

This clonotype has at least ten counts. This chain connects TRBV11-2 to TRBJ2-5, with TRBD1 identical over 8 bases. CDR1 is SGHAT, CDR2 FQNNGV, per germline. The V and J ends lost 1 base and 4 bases, in that order; junction bases with no gene match: 5. The CDR3 extends over 15 amino acids. The CDR3 region has the DNA TGTGCCAGCAGCTTAGGGGGCAGGGGGCCAGAGACCCAGTACTTC. Translated, it gives CASSLGGRGPETQYF.

This clonotype was recorded many times. The rearrangement links TRBV28 to TRBJ2-7; weak D call: TRBD2 (6 bases). CDR3 size: 13 residues. Trimming removed 7 bases at V and 9 bases at J, with 19 bases between. Germline CDR1 MDHEN, CDR2 SYDVKM. CDR3 DNA sequence: TGTGCCAGCACTGTTACTAGCAACAAGGGGCAGTACTTC. Its protein product is CASTVTSNKGQYF.

Many counts were recorded for this clonotype. The chain has TRBV7-9 and TRBJ2-3, with 9 bases fitting TRBD2. The CDR3 has 16 amino acids. The germline CDR1 and CDR2 sequences are SEHNR and FQNEAQ (reference sequence). The CDR3 region has the DNA TGTGCATCCAGTGGGCCCCGGCGGGAGGGAGAAGATACGCAGTATTTT. Protein product: CASSGPRREGEDTQYF.

This clonotype was counted many times. J is TRBJ1-6 and V is TRBV7-6; no firm D call. The germline CDR1 and CDR2 sequences are SGHVS and FNYEAQ. Trimming pared 6 bases from V and 0 bases from J, leaving 15 bases between. This CDR3 is 17 amino acids long. The CDR3: CASSPQAISSYNSPLHF. Written as DNA, the CDR3 is TGTGCCAGCAGTCCTCAGGCGATCAGCTCCTATAATTCACCCCTCCACTTT. The entire variable domain, with the rest obtained from reference TRBV7-6 and TRBJ1-6, is as follows: GAGVSQSPRYKVTKRGQDVALRCDPISGHVSLYWYRQALGQGPEFLTYFNYEAQQDKSGLPNDRFSAERPEGSISTLTIQRTEQRDSAMYRCASSPQAISSYNSPLHFGNGTRLTVT.

This clonotype has ten or more counts. The CDR3 protein is CASSRGAGGYEQFF. The CDR3, as DNA: TGTGCCAGCAGCAGAGGAGCGGGAGGGTATGAGCAGTTCTTC. The V gene is TRBV7-2, the J gene TRBJ2-1, with 10 bases fitting TRBD2. V was clipped by 5 bases and J by 8 bases; unmatched bases: 6. CDR1 and CDR2 (germline): SGHTA, FQGNSA. The CDR3 extends over 14 amino acids.

This clonotype was detected many times. The rearrangement links TRBV9 to TRBJ2-7; D call uncertain. V gave up 7 bases and J gave up 4 bases, with 15 bases separating them. Germline CDR1 SGDLS, CDR2 YYNGEE. The CDR3 runs to 13 residues. The DNA of the CDR3 is TGTGCCAGCGGTGGGAACTCCCTATACGAGCAGTACTTC. Its protein is CASGGNSLYEQYF.

Turning to this clonotype: The junction and the germline gene differ at one end; a read error may be behind it. V is TRBV12-3 or TRBV12-4 and J is TRBJ1-1, with 9 bases lining up with TRBD1. The CDR3 is 12 amino acids. This CDR3 reads CASSLERTGEVF. The DNA for the CDR3 is TGTGCCAGCAGTTTAGAACGGACAGGGGAAGTATTT.

In its sample, this clonotype was seen many times. This chain uses TRBV6-1 with TRBJ1-2, with D unresolved. Trimming took 6 bases from V and 2 from J, leaving 16 bases between them. CDR3 length: 15 amino acids. Looked up from germline, CDR1 is MNHNS and CDR2 is SASEGT. This chain's CDR3 is CASRPGSGVNYGYTF. The CDR3 nucleotides are TGTGCCAGCAGGCCTGGTTCCGGGGTAAACTATGGCTACACCTTC.

This clonotype was seen at least ten times. The V and J genes are TRBV5-1 and TRBJ2-3; TRBD2 aligns across 8 bases. The J segment lost 4 bases and the V segment lost 1 base, leaving 5 bases of the junction unmatched. The CDR3 covers 15 residues. Germline V gene lookup returns CDR1 SGHRS and CDR2 YFSETQ. The CDR3 nucleotides read TGCGCCAGCAGCTTGAACGGGGGGGAGGCAGATACGCAGTATTTT. Its translation is CASSLNGGEADTQYF.